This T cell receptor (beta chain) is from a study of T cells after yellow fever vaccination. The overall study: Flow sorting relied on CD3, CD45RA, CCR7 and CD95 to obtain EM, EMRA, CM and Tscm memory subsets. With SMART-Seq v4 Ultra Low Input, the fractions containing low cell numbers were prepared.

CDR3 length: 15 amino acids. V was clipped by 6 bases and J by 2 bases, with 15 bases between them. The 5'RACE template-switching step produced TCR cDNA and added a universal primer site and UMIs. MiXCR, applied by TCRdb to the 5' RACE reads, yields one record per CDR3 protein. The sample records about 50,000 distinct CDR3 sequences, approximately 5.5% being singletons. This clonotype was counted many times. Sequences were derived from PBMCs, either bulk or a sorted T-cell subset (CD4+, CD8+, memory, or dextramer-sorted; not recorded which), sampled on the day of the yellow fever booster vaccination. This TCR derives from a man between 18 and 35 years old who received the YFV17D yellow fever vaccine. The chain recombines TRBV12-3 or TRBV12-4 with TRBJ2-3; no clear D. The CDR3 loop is CASSPQHSPTDTQYF. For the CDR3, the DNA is TGTGCCAGCAGCCCACAGCACTCACCCACAGATACGCAGTATTTT.